This T cell receptor beta chain was recovered during a study of T cell responses to AZD1222 COVID-19 vaccine. Study-wide findings and caveats: Baseline seropositivity occurred in only a handful of AZD1222 recipients. There were mostly white British donors and more females than males, and clonal diversity was possibly underestimated. Unmutated variant regions reportedly attract nearly half of all spike-specific TCRs. Researchers took repertoire samples only after the peak T cell response had come.

Trimming left V 4 bases short and J 8 bases short, with 8 bases between. This CDR3 region has 11 residues. TCRdb keeps only in-frame clones here, not all; method: immunoSEQ multiplex PCR. The repertoire holds 120,000 to 150,000 clones, with around 88% as singletons. This clone is a singleton in its sample. Its target is not known. The receptor comes from an adult in good health. The source material was peripheral blood, sampled on day 0 of MenACWY control vaccination. This sequence joins TRBV12-3 or TRBV12-4 and TRBJ1-2, with TRBD1 as a possible D gene (6 bases). In DNA, the CDR3 is TGTGCCAGCAGTTACAGGGTAGGCTACACCTTC. This encodes CASSYRVGYTF.